Below, 26 T cell receptor beta chains from the same sample are listed, as sequenced in a study of blood T cell repertoires in COVID-19. The repertoire was sequenced with immunoSEQ multiplex PCR; TCRdb's copy has only in-frame clones and lacks some. The data contain around 130,000 clones, approximately 83% of them singletons. The material sequenced was peripheral blood. These receptors all come from a woman between 50 and 59 years old who had recovered from COVID-19.

The gene calls are TRBV6-2 or TRBV6-3 and TRBJ2-5; the match to TRBD2 covers 7 bases. CDR1 and CDR2 from the germline V gene are MNHEY and SVGEGT. The ends lost 5 bases at V and 2 bases at J; junction bases unmatched: 8. The CDR3 length is 15 residues. The CDR3 coding sequence is TGTGCCAGCAGTAACGGGAGGCCGAGGCAAGAGACCCAGTACTTC. It specifies CASSNGRPRQETQYF.

This sequence joins TRBV30 and TRBJ1-1; TRBD1 matches at 8 bases. The CDR3 has 14 residues. Germline V gene lookup returns CDR1 GTSNPN and CDR2 SVGIG (reference sequence). V was pared by 3 bases and J by 6 bases, with 9 bases of the junction left unmatched. CDR3 coding DNA: TGTGCCTGGAGAAGGCCAGGGGGCCGCGCTGAAGCTTTCTTT. Translated: CAWRRPGGRAEAFF.

This clone was recorded once. This chain connects TRBV28 to TRBJ2-5, with D possibly TRBD2 on 5 matching bases. CDR1 and CDR2 from the germline V gene are MDHEN and SYDVKM. V was clipped by 8 bases and J by 5 bases, with 15 bases between them. This CDR3 comprises 13 residues. CDR3 nucleotides: TGTGCCAGCCATCCAGTAGGCGGGGAGACCCAGTACTTC. Translation: CASHPVGGETQYF.

This rearrangement joins TRBV15 to TRBJ1-5, with unresolved D. Germline V lookup: CDR1 LNHNV, CDR2 YYDKDF (reference sequence). V dropped 0 bases and J dropped 7 bases, with 13 bases sitting between them. The CDR3 is 15 residues long. DNA of the CDR3: TGTGCCACCAGCAGAGATAAGCTTCGCGGGCAGCCCCAGCATTTT. It codes for CATSRDKLRGQPQHF.

The chain recombines TRBV2 with TRBJ2-7; D is ambiguous. The CDR3 runs 12 residues. Germline V gene sequence: CDR1 SNHLY, CDR2 FYNNEI. V was trimmed by 4 bases and J by 7 bases, leaving 11 bases between them. The CDR3 sequence is CASSALAVEQYF. CDR3 bases: TGTGCCAGCAGTGCCCTCGCGGTAGAGCAGTACTTC.

The V gene is TRBV30, the J gene TRBJ1-1; D is uncertain. Germline V CDR1 and CDR2: GTSNPN, SVGIG (reference sequence). V was clipped by 4 bases and J by 5 bases, with 14 bases between them. The CDR3 spans 13 residues. CDR3 loop: CAWKPELMTEAFF. The CDR3 nucleotides are TGTGCCTGGAAACCTGAGCTCATGACTGAAGCTTTCTTT.

The V and J genes are TRBV12-5 and TRBJ1-5, with 7 nucleotides matching TRBD1. This CDR3 contains 15 residues. Germline V gene sequence: CDR1 LGHNT, CDR2 FRNRAP. Losses at the gene ends were 5 bases for V and 2 bases for J; bases not matched to a gene: 6. CDR3 loop: CASGTGDSRNQPQHF. CDR3 DNA: TGTGCTAGTGGTACGGGGGACAGCCGCAATCAGCCCCAGCATTTT.

The V and J genes are TRBV14 and TRBJ1-6; D unresolved. The germline CDR1 and CDR2 sequences are SGHDN and FVKESK. This CDR3 has 14 residues. V dropped 5 bases and J dropped 7 bases, with 12 bases sitting between them. CDR3 DNA sequence: TGTGCCAGCAGCAGTGCGGGAGGGAATTCACCCCTCCACTTT. Amino acids: CASSSAGGNSPLHF.

This clone was detected only once. The V gene is TRBV5-6, the J gene TRBJ2-1; D perhaps matches TRBD2 (6 bases). Germline values: CDR1 SGHDT, CDR2 YYEEEE. The CDR3 has 14 residues. Trimming removed 3 bases at V and 8 bases at J, with 15 bases between. The CDR3 region has the DNA TGTGCCAGCAGCTCACCGGGGCGCGGGGATGAGCAGTTCTTC. Its translation is CASSSPGRGDEQFF. The full variable domain, with the rest looked up from reference TRBV5-6 and TRBJ2-1, is DAGVTQSPTHLIKTRGQQVTLRCSPKSGHDTVSWYQQALGQGPQFIFQYYEEEERQRGNFPDRFSGHQFPNYSSELNVNALLLGDSALYLCASSSPGRGDEQFFGPGTRLTVL.

This clone was observed a few times. CDR3 DNA sequence: TGTGCCAGCAGTTACTCGGAGTGGACTGAAGCTTTCTTT. Encoded protein: CASSYSEWTEAFF. This rearrangement joins TRBV6-6 to TRBJ1-1, with no clear D. Trimming took 0 bases from V and 5 from J, leaving 7 bases between them. The CDR3 covers 13 residues. CDR1 is MNHNY and CDR2 is SVGAGI in the germline V gene (reference sequence).

This chain uses TRBV20-1 with TRBJ2-7, with 7 nucleotides matching TRBD2. This CDR3 has 12 amino acids. Germline V gene data show CDR1 as DFQATT and CDR2 as SNEGSKA (reference sequence). J gave up 2 bases and V 3 bases, and 1 base lay outside the gene matches. Here the CDR3 reads CSASAGAYEQYF. CDR3 nucleotides: TGCAGTGCTAGTGCGGGGGCCTACGAGCAGTACTTC.

The chain links TRBV7-2 to TRBJ1-1; 7 bases line up with TRBD1. Germline CDR1 SGHTA, CDR2 FQGNSA. Losses at the gene ends were 5 bases for V and 4 bases for J; bases not matched to a gene: 10. The CDR3 consists of 15 residues. CDR3: CASSDPTGLGTEAFF. As DNA, the CDR3 is TGTGCCAGCAGCGACCCGACAGGGCTGGGCACTGAAGCTTTCTTT.

The chain's CDR3 is CASSPAGSNQPQHF. CDR3 in DNA: TGCGCCAGCAGCCCGGCGGGCTCTAATCAGCCCCAGCATTTT. The chain employs TRBV5-1 and TRBJ1-5, with unresolved D. The CDR3 totals 14 residues. Trimming pared 4 bases from V and 4 bases from J, leaving 12 bases between. Germline V CDR1 and CDR2: SGHRS, YFSETQ.

The rearrangement joins TRBV9 to TRBJ2-7; 7 nucleotides match TRBD1. The CDR3 sequence is 14 residues long. Unmatched junction bases numbered 4, after V lost 4 bases and J lost 0 bases. Germline V gene data show CDR1 as SGDLS and CDR2 as YYNGEE. The CDR3 loop is CASSPGQNSYEQYF. The DNA of the CDR3 is TGTGCCAGCAGCCCGGGACAGAACTCCTACGAGCAGTACTTC.

The chain links TRBV2 to TRBJ2-1; TRBD2 is a possible D gene (5 bases). The CDR3 runs 13 residues. The germline gives CDR1 SNHLY, CDR2 FYNNEI. Trimming removed 8 bases from V and 7 bases from J, with 15 bases in between. The CDR3 sequence is CASEGVFENEQFF. DNA of the CDR3: TGTGCCAGCGAGGGAGTCTTTGAGAATGAGCAGTTCTTC.

This chain links TRBV11-3 with TRBJ1-1; D ambiguous. This CDR3 comprises 14 residues. V was pared by 5 bases and J by 5 bases, with 15 bases between. Germline CDR1 reads SGHNT; CDR2 reads YENEEA. CDR3 sequence (DNA): TGTGCCAGCAGCCCGAGGAGTGCTGGAACTGAAGCTTTCTTT. Amino acid sequence: CASSPRSAGTEAFF.

CDR3 region: CASSNWGLNTGELFF. The CDR3 bases are TGTGCCAGTAGTAATTGGGGACTGAACACCGGGGAGCTGTTTTTT. The rearrangement joins TRBV19 to TRBJ2-2; possible D gene TRBD2, 6 bases. Germline values: CDR1 LNHDA, CDR2 SQIVND (reference sequence). This CDR3 comprises 15 residues. With 4 bases removed from V and 1 base from J, the gap between germline ends came to 10 bases.

The gene calls are TRBV4-1 and TRBJ2-1; possible D gene TRBD1, 6 bases. Germline lookup yields CDR1 MGHRA and CDR2 YSYEKL. The CDR3 sequence is 16 residues long. V was shortened by 8 bases and J by 0 bases, with 17 bases between the two germline ends. The CDR3 spells CASRRVWDNSYNEQFF. In DNA, the CDR3 is TGCGCCAGCCGCAGGGTGTGGGACAACTCCTACAATGAGCAGTTCTTC.

The chain recombines TRBV11-3 with TRBJ2-7; TRBD2 matches at 12 bases. V lost 5 bases, J lost 0 bases, and 17 bases stayed unmatched. Germline V lookup: CDR1 SGHNT, CDR2 YENEEA. The CDR3 contains 20 residues. DNA for the CDR3: TGTGCCAGCAGCCCAGACCCGGTCTTTCAGACTAGCGGGAGCTCCTACGAGCAGTACTTC. This translates into CASSPDPVFQTSGSSYEQYF.

Only a few counts were recorded for this clone. This sequence joins TRBV3-1 (or the pseudogene TRBV3-2) and TRBJ2-1, with 11 bases lining up with TRBD2. This CDR3 is 15 amino acids long. CDR1 is LGHDT, CDR2 YNNKEL, per germline (reference sequence). The junction had 5 bases not matched to a gene; V was cut back by 6 bases and J by 4 bases. The CDR3 bases are TGTGCCAGCAGTATCGGGACTAGCGGTTACAATGAGCAGTTCTTC. Encoded protein: CASSIGTSGYNEQFF.

In DNA, the CDR3 is TGTGCCAAGGGACTAGAGTATGAGCAGTTCTTC. Translation gives CAKGLEYEQFF. The J gene is TRBJ2-1, the V gene TRBV21-1; TRBD2 is taken as the D call from the table, unchecked against the DNA. TRBV21-1 represents a pseudogene. CDR3 length: 11 amino acids.

V usage is TRBV5-1 and J usage is TRBJ2-2, with 7 nucleotides matching TRBD2. V gave up 1 base and J gave up 6 bases; unmatched junction bases: 12. Germline CDR1 reads SGHRS; CDR2 reads YFSETQ. There are 17 residues in the CDR3. CDR3 DNA sequence: TGCGCCAGCAGCTTGCTGAGCGGGACCCAGGCGGCCGGGGAGCTGTTTTTT. It codes for CASSLLSGTQAAGELFF.

The rearrangement links TRBV6-5 to TRBJ2-3; a possible D gene is TRBD2 (5 bases). Germline V gives CDR1 MNHEY, CDR2 SVGAGI. V shed 0 bases and J shed 10 bases, with 11 bases lying between them. This CDR3 spans 13 amino acids. In nucleotides, the CDR3 is TGTGCCAGCAGTTACTCTGGCGGAGGAGCGCAGTATTTT. This translates into CASSYSGGGAQYF.

The J gene is TRBJ1-2, the V gene TRBV3-1 (or the pseudogene TRBV3-2), with TRBD1 matching over 7 bases. The CDR3 is 16 amino acids. Trimming at V came to 1 base and at J to 8 bases, leaving 13 bases not matched to a gene. Germline lookup yields CDR1 LGHDT and CDR2 YNNKEL (reference sequence). In DNA form, the CDR3 reads TGTGCCAGCAGCCAAGTAGACCCAGGGGGGTGGGAAGGCTACACCTTC. It yields the protein CASSQVDPGGWEGYTF.

The chain recombines TRBV18 with TRBJ2-5, with TRBD1 matching over 7 bases. Germline loops: CDR1 KGHSH, CDR2 LQKENI. The CDR3 is 15 amino acids. V was clipped by 2 bases and J by 4 bases; unmatched bases: 7. The CDR3 DNA reads as TGTGCCAGCTCACCAGCGACAGGGCCACGAGAGACCCAGTACTTC. This codes for CASSPATGPRETQYF.

CDR3 region: CARLDLEAFF. The DNA for the CDR3 is TGTGCCAGGCTAGACTTGGAAGCTTTCTTT. The chain uses TRBV10-3 and TRBJ1-1, with D unresolved. Germline CDR1 and CDR2: ENHRY and SYGVKD. V lost 10 bases to trimming and J lost 8 bases, with 11 bases between them. The CDR3 spans 10 residues.